Below are 13 T cell receptor beta chains sequenced from a single sample in a study of CD8+CD57+ T cells in acquired aplastic anemia. Template material for TCR beta VDJ and CDR3 profiling consisted of genomic DNA. TCRdb used MiXCR to reprocess the reads, holding one entry per CDR3 protein. The data hold under 200,000 distinct CDR3 sequences, with 64% observed a single time. Specimen: sorted CD4+, CD8+, or CD8+CD57+ T cells (not recorded which) from PBMCs. The receptors stem from a human donor with severe aplastic anemia or a healthy control (not recorded which).

This clonotype appeared many times. The chain uses TRBV6-6 and TRBJ2-5; the D gene could be TRBD1 or TRBD2 (5 bases each). V was pared by 8 bases and J by 0 bases, with 10 bases between. Germline lookup yields CDR1 MNHNY and CDR2 SVGAGI (reference sequence). The CDR3 has 13 amino acids. The CDR3 loop reads CASLGAYQETQYF. The CDR3 region has the DNA TGTGCCAGCCTCGGGGCGTACCAAGAGACCCAGTACTTC.

About this clonotype: The junction departs from germline at one end; a sequencing error may be responsible. The V call is TRBV25-1, the J call TRBJ2-7; possibly TRBD2 for D (6 bases). The germline CDR1 and CDR2 sequences are MGHDK and SYGVNS. The CDR3 totals 14 residues. DNA for the CDR3: TGTACCAGCAGCGCGGGAAGTTTTCCCTACGAGCAGTACTTC. Residues: CTSSAGSFPYEQYF.

This clonotype turned up a few times. The rearrangement uses TRBV7-9 and TRBJ2-7; no clear D. V lost 5 bases and J 0 bases, leaving 11 bases between the germline ends. The CDR3 runs to 14 residues. Germline V gives CDR1 SEHNR, CDR2 FQNEAQ (reference sequence). The CDR3 reads CASSPALSSYEQYF. CDR3 bases: TGTGCCAGCAGCCCCGCCCTGAGCTCCTACGAGCAGTACTTC.

In its sample, this clonotype was seen a few times. V usage is TRBV6-1 and J usage is TRBJ2-1, with 13 bases identical to TRBD2. The V and J ends lost 1 base and 12 bases, in that order; junction bases with no gene match: 0. CDR1 is MNHNS, CDR2 SASEGT, per germline. This CDR3 is 13 amino acids long. The CDR3 is CASSEGLAGGQFF. CDR3 DNA sequence: TGTGCCAGCAGTGAAGGACTAGCGGGAGGGCAGTTCTTC.

This clonotype was observed many times. V is TRBV7-9 and J is TRBJ1-1, with D unclear. This CDR3 has 12 residues. V was trimmed by 4 bases and J by 0 bases, leaving 3 bases between them. Germline V CDR1 and CDR2: SEHNR, FQNEAQ (reference sequence). CDR3 sequence: CASSSVNTEAFF. The CDR3 coding sequence is TGTGCCAGCAGCTCCGTGAACACTGAAGCTTTCTTT. Drawing the rest from reference TRBV7-9 and TRBJ1-1, the complete variable domain is DTGVSQNPRHKITKRGQNVTFRCDPISEHNRLYWYRQTLGQGPEFLTYFQNEAQLEKSRLLSDRFSAERPKGSFSTLEIQRTEQGDSAMYLCASSSVNTEAFFGQGTRLTVV.

The chain combines TRBV10-3 with TRBJ1-5, with 10 bases matching TRBD1. The CDR3 loop spans 14 amino acids. Germline CDR1 and CDR2: ENHRY and SYGVKD. The V gene end was trimmed by 4 bases and the J gene end by 6 bases; junction bases not matched to a gene: 3. CDR3 in amino acids: CAISGDRGRQPQHF. In DNA form, the CDR3 reads TGTGCCATCAGTGGAGACAGGGGGCGTCAGCCCCAGCATTTT.

Only a few counts were recorded for this clonotype. The rearrangement uses TRBV5-6 and TRBJ2-7; unclear D gene. The CDR3 contains 13 residues. V gave up 0 bases and J gave up 3 bases, with 7 bases separating them. Germline V CDR1 and CDR2: SGHDT, YYEEEE. The chain's CDR3 is CASSLVPGYEQYF. The CDR3 DNA reads TGTGCCAGCAGCTTGGTGCCAGGCTACGAGCAGTACTTC.

V gene TRBV5-1 combines with J gene TRBJ1-3; no definite D call. This CDR3 region has 15 residues. With 0 bases removed from V and 4 bases from J, the gap between germline ends came to 11 bases. Germline lookup yields CDR1 SGHRS and CDR2 YFSETQ. The CDR3 DNA reads as TGCGCCAGCAGCTTGGCCCCGGGTGGCGGAAACACCATATATTTT. This codes for CASSLAPGGGNTIYF.

V and J are TRBV7-3 and TRBJ2-7, with 10 bases identical to TRBD1. V gave up 5 bases and J gave up 7 bases; unmatched junction bases: 5. Germline CDR1 reads SGHTA; CDR2 reads FQGTGA. This CDR3 contains 13 residues. The CDR3 loop is CASSTGTGEEQYF. CDR3 nucleotides: TGTGCCAGCAGCACCGGGACAGGGGAAGAGCAGTACTTC.

V and J are TRBV7-8 and TRBJ2-7, with D hard to call. CDR3 size: 13 residues. Trimming removed 1 base from V and 13 bases from J, with 17 bases in between. Germline V CDR1 and CDR2: SGHVS, FQNEAQ. In nucleotides, the CDR3 is TGTGCCAGCAGCTTAGTCTTAGGGTACGATCACTACTTC. Translating it yields CASSLVLGYDHYF.

V gene TRBV7-9 combines with J gene TRBJ2-2; D perhaps matches TRBD1 (5 bases). The CDR3 is made up of 14 amino acids. The V end lost 5 bases, the J end lost 0 bases, and 7 bases lay between the germline ends. Germline CDR1 and CDR2: SEHNR and FQNEAQ (reference sequence). The CDR3: CASSPDTNTGELFF. CDR3 nucleotide sequence: TGTGCCAGCAGCCCGGACACGAACACCGGGGAGCTGTTTTTT.

The chain joins TRBV12-3 or TRBV12-4 to TRBJ2-7; D possibly corresponds to TRBD1 (6 bases). V was trimmed by 4 bases and J by 4 bases, leaving 11 bases between them. This CDR3 is built from 13 residues. The CDR3 bases are TGTGCCAGCAGTTCTCGGACAGAGTACGAGCAGTACTTC. It codes for CASSSRTEYEQYF.

The chain has TRBV2 and TRBJ2-7; no clear D gene. V shed 1 base and J shed 7 bases, with 11 bases lying between them. The CDR3 runs to 13 residues. The germline gives CDR1 SNHLY, CDR2 FYNNEI. Here the CDR3 reads CASSEGWSQEQYF. For the CDR3, the DNA is TGTGCCAGCAGTGAAGGTTGGAGCCAGGAGCAGTACTTC.